This record covers a single TCR beta chain. The record originates from a study of blood T cell repertoires in COVID-19. Study as a whole: Acute and convalescent COVID-19 specimens originated in the United States, Italy and Spain. The analysed material was cDNA or gDNA that came from T cells, B-cell-depleted T cells, or PBMCs.

Under the authors' procedure: Nucleated cell number was recorded as an estimate derived from reference gene primer amplification. The table came from immunoSEQ multiplex PCR; TCRdb's copy has only in-frame clones and leaves some out. V and J calls plus clone size are reproduced from that table; the DNA served to infer D and trimming. The table shows roughly 16,000 clones, with approximately 86% occurring only once. Germline values: CDR1 SGHAT, CDR2 FQNNGV. The CDR3 runs to 13 residues. V lost 0 bases to trimming and J lost 7 bases, with 10 bases between them. Sequenced sample: peripheral blood. This chain uses TRBV11-2 with TRBJ2-7; TRBD1 might be the D (5 bases). The receptor was derived from a human donor in a cohort sampled during active COVID-19. This CDR3 reads CASSLDWGGEQYF. In nucleotides, the CDR3 is TGTGCCAGCAGCTTAGATTGGGGCGGAGAGCAGTACTTC. The variable domain in full, completed from reference TRBV11-2 and TRBJ2-7, reads EAGVAQSPRYKIIEKRQSVAFWCNPISGHATLYWYQQILGQGPKLLIQFQNNGVVDDSQLPKDRFSAERLKGVDSTLKIQPAKLEDSAVYLCASSLDWGGEQYFGPGTRLTVT.